Many counts were recorded for the clone carrying this T cell receptor (beta chain). Its antigen is unknown. TCRdb processed the reads anew with MiXCR; each CDR3 protein has one entry. In the table there are hundreds of thousands of distinct CDR3 sequences, around 32% of which are singletons. This sample was included in a study of T cell repertoires in cytomegalovirus infection. Turning to the study itself: As its CMV epitopes, the study selected recently identified HLA-C-restricted and well-studied HLA-B-restricted targets. Indications came from public TCR beta signatures; they pointed to CMV infection and to a matching HLA type. Study-level findings and limits: HLA-C-restricted TCR beta clonotypes specific for CMV led the ex vivo response. Of the TCR beta families, the public ones yielded a cumulative frequency that identified carriers of CMV plus the relevant HLA.

The origin of this receptor is a human donor in good health (CMV status not recorded). Some clones in this sample may be carry-over from other donors' samples. The sequenced sample was cultured PBMCs, obtained from culture after CMV antigen stimulation.

CDR3 DNA: TGTGCCAGCAGCCAAAGGTGGACACACCAAGAGACCCAGTACTTC. Protein product: CASSQRWTHQETQYF. The genes are TRBV7-2 and TRBJ2-5, with a weak D call TRBD1 (5 bases). V lost 5 bases to trimming and J lost 0 bases, with 13 bases between them. This CDR3 spans 15 amino acids. Germline V gene data show CDR1 as SGHTA and CDR2 as FQGNSA.